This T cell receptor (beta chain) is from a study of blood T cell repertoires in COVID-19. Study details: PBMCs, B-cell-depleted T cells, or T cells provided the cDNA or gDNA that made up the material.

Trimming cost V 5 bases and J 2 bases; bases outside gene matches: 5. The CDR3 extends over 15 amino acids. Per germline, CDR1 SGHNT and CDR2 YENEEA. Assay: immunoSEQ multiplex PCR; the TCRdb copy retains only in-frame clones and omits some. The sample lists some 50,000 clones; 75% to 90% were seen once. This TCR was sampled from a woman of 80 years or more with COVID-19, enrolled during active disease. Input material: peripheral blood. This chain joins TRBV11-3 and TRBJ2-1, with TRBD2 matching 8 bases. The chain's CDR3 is CASSPSGSPYNEQFF. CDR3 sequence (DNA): TGTGCCAGCAGCCCGAGCGGGAGTCCCTACAATGAGCAGTTCTTC. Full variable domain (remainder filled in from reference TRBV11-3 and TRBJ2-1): EAGVVQSPRYKIIEKKQPVAFWCNPISGHNTLYWYLQNLGQGPELLIRYENEEAVDDSQLPKDRFSAERLKGVDSTLKIQPAELGDSAVYLCASSPSGSPYNEQFFGPGTRLTVL.